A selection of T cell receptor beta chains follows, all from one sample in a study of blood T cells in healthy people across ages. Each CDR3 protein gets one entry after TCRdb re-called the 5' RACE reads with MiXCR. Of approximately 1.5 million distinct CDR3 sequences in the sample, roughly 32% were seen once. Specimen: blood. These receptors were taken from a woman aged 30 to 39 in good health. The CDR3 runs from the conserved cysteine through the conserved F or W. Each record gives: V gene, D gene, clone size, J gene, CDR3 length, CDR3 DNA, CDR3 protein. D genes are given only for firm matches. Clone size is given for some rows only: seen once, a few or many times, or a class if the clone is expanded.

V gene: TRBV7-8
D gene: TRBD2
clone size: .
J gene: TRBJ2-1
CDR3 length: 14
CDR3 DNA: TGTGCCAGCAGCTTGTGGCGGGGGGGCAATGAGCAGTTCTTC
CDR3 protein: CASSLWRGGNEQFF

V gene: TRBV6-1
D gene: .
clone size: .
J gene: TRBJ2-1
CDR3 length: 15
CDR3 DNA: TGTGCCAGCAGTGAAGGGCGGGATGGGTACAATGAGCAGTTCTTC
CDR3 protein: CASSEGRDGYNEQFF

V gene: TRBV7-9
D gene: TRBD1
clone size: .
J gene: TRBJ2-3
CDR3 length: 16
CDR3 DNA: TGTGCCAGCAGCCGTCTGAACAGGGGGAAAGAGGATACGCAGTATTTT
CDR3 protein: CASSRLNRGKEDTQYF

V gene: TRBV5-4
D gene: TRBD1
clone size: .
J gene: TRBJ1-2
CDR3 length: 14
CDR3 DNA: TGTGCCAGCACCCTGGGGGACAGGCAGTATGGCTACACCTTC
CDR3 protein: CASTLGDRQYGYTF

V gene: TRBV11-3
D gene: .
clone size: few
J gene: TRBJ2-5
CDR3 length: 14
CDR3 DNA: TGTGCCAGCAGCTTCGCGGGGCCCCCAGAGACCCAGTACTTC
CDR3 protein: CASSFAGPPETQYF

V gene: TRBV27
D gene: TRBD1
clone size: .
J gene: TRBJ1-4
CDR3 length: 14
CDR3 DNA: TGCGCCAGCAGTTTACTCTGGGACAGTCTGGAACTGTTTTTT
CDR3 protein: CASSLLWDSLELFF

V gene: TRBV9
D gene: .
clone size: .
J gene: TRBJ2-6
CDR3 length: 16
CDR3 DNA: TGTGCCAGCAGCGTAGGTCATGGCTCTGGGGCCAACGTCCTGACTTTC
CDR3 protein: CASSVGHGSGANVLTF

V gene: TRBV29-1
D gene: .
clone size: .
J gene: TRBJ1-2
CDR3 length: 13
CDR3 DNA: TGCAGCGTTGAAGGACCGCTTACCTATGGCTACACCTTC
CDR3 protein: CSVEGPLTYGYTF

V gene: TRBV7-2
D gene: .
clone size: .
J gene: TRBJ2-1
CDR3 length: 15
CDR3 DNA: TGTGCCAGCAGCTTTTGGTCTAGCTCCTACAATGAGCAGTTCTTC
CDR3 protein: CASSFWSSSYNEQFF

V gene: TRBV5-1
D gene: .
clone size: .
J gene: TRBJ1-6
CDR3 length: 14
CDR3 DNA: TGCGCCAGCAGCTTAGGGACCGGGGAATCACCCCTCCACTTT
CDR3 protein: CASSLGTGESPLHF